This T cell receptor beta chain stems from a study of post-analysis software for immune sequencing data. Study information: The disease courses covered relapsing-remitting, secondary progressive and progressive-relapsing multiple sclerosis. Regarding the study as a whole: Batch-matched samples strongly co-clustered by F measure.

Of note for this clonotype: As yet, its antigen is unknown.

Prepared TCR beta cDNA libraries contained unique molecular identifiers. TCRdb independently ran MiXCR on the PCR reads; one entry per CDR3 protein. The sample lists about 760,000 distinct CDR3 sequences; 25% to 30% were seen once. This clonotype was obtained from a girl aged 5-17 years with multiple sclerosis. Sequenced material: blood.

CDR3 loop: CSATGQGRYEQYF. CDR3 DNA sequence: TGCAGTGCTACGGGACAGGGGAGGTACGAGCAGTACTTC. The rearrangement links TRBV20-1 to TRBJ2-7, with 10 bases that match TRBD1. The germline gives CDR1 DFQATT, CDR2 SNEGSKA (reference sequence). The CDR3 extends over 13 amino acids. With 4 bases clipped from V and 4 bases from J, the junction kept 4 bases outside the gene matches.